This is a list of T cell receptor beta chains from one sample in a study of T-cell reconstitution after alpha-beta-depleted transplantation in children. MiXCR, applied by TCRdb to the PCR reads, yields one record per CDR3 protein. The table records 4,000 to 6,000 distinct CDR3 sequences, 7.3% of them present only once. This material consisted of PBMCs, mostly from graft donor cells, taken 60 days after TCRalphabeta/CD19-depleted stem cell transplant. The receptors were sampled from a boy under two years old who had a stem cell transplant for SCID, so the T cells may come from the graft donor. Each CDR3 is given with its conserved first and last residue. A D gene is named only where the DNA matches it firmly. Clone size reads once, few, many, or a class if the clone is expanded.

v_gene	j_gene	abundance	d_gene	CDR3aa	CDR3nt
TRBV19	TRBJ1-1	medium-sized	.	CASSSGGTEAFF	TGTGCCAGTAGTAGTGGGGGAACTGAAGCTTTCTTT
TRBV19	TRBJ2-7	medium-sized	.	CASSRRGWDYEQYF	TGTGCCAGTAGCCGAAGAGGGTGGGACTACGAGCAGTACTTC
TRBV9	TRBJ1-2	many	.	CASSVSTDRLYGYTF	TGTGCCAGCAGCGTGTCGACAGACCGACTCTATGGCTACACCTTC
TRBV20-1	TRBJ1-1	many	.	CSARDVFLPPNTEAFF	TGCAGTGCTAGAGATGTTTTCCTCCCGCCGAACACTGAAGCTTTCTTT
TRBV6-5	TRBJ2-3	medium-sized	.	CASSYGGPRGADTQYF	TGTGCCAGCAGTTACGGGGGGCCCCGGGGTGCGGATACGCAGTATTTT
TRBV10-3	TRBJ1-4	medium-sized	.	CAISEVPAPREKLFF	TGTGCCATCAGTGAAGTACCAGCCCCTAGAGAAAAACTGTTTTTT
TRBV14	TRBJ2-7	medium-sized	.	CASSPPFRDPMYF	TGTGCCAGCAGCCCCCCTTTCCGGGACCCCATGTACTTC
TRBV12-3/TRBV12-4	TRBJ1-1	medium-sized	.	CASSLGVEAFF	TGTGCCAGCAGTTTAGGAGTTGAAGCTTTCTTT
TRBV9	TRBJ1-2	medium-sized	TRBD1	CASSVLHSGTGGTNYGYTF	TGTGCCAGCAGCGTACTCCACTCCGGGACAGGGGGAACTAACTATGGCTACACCTTC
TRBV19	TRBJ2-7	medium-sized	.	CASDSSRTSHSSYEQYF	TGTGCCAGCGACTCATCCAGGACTTCGCATAGCTCCTACGAGCAGTACTTC
TRBV6-5	TRBJ2-5	many	.	CASSYSNPGPIETQYF	TGTGCCAGCAGTTACTCGAACCCGGGCCCAATTGAGACCCAGTACTTC
TRBV5-1	TRBJ2-1	large	TRBD1	CASSYDRELYNEQFF	TGCGCCAGCAGTTACGACAGGGAACTATACAATGAGCAGTTCTTC
TRBV6-7	TRBJ1-3	many	.	CASSSDTSGNTIYF	TGTGCCAGCAGTTCGGACACCTCTGGAAACACCATATATTTT